This T cell receptor beta chain was observed in a study of human T cells and chemical hapten exposure. The time point is: patch test 3, about 24 weeks after DPC sensitization. Regarding treatment: therapeutic diphenylcyclopropenone sensitization with weekly scalp DPC. Trimming stripped 5 bases from V and 4 bases from J, with 15 bases between. Per the germline V gene, CDR1 is MNHEY and CDR2 is SMNVEV (reference sequence). The CDR3 has 15 residues. TCRdb processed the RACE reads anew with MiXCR; each CDR3 protein has one entry. The sample has about 160,000 distinct CDR3 sequences; approximately 30% are singletons.

The specimen was whole blood, collected in connection with sensitization to the hapten diphenylcyclopropenone (DPC). The V and J genes are TRBV27 and TRBJ1-3; TRBD1 might be the D (6 bases). The receptor's source is a woman under 30 with alopecia areata. Some clones in this sample may be carry-over from other donors' samples. The CDR3 nucleotides read TGTGCCAGCAGTCCCATTAGGGGGGCCGGAAACACCATATATTTT. The encoded protein is CASSPIRGAGNTIYF.